This TCR beta chain was captured in a study of CD8 T cells in ankylosing spondylitis. Study observations and caveats: Relatively rare in peripheral blood, disease-linked clones were also CD8+.

One entry per CDR3 protein, called by TCRdb with MiXCR from the 5' RACE reads. This sample has about 190,000 distinct CDR3 sequences, with 10% to 15% found just once. About this clonotype: Its antigen is as yet unknown.

The length of the CDR3 is 15 residues. V lost 10 bases to trimming and J lost 4 bases, with 20 bases between them. CDR1 SGHVS and CDR2 FQNEAQ come from the germline V gene. Sample: blood, either unsorted or a sorted T cell fraction (not recorded which). This sequence joins TRBV7-8 and TRBJ2-1; possibly TRBD1 or TRBD2 for D (7 bases each). The source is a female donor with ankylosing spondylitis or in good health (not recorded which). This chain's CDR3 is CATRGGQQMYNEQFF. The CDR3 DNA is TGTGCCACCAGGGGGGGGCAGCAGATGTACAATGAGCAGTTCTTC.